This T cell receptor (beta chain) was observed in a study of T cell responses to AZD1222 COVID-19 vaccine. This CDR3 is 15 amino acids long. Germline V lookup: CDR1 MDHEN, CDR2 SYDVKM. Deletions cut 7 bases from V and 8 bases from J, with 18 bases between. Repertoires were generated with immunoSEQ multiplex PCR, while TCRdb's copy carries only in-frame clones and drops some. This sample has more than 90,000 clones, with roughly 86% found just once. The TCR was taken from an adult who received the AZD1222 COVID-19 vaccine. The chain carries TRBV28 and TRBJ1-6; a weak D match, TRBD1 (5 bases). Sequencing was performed on peripheral blood, taken 28 days after the second AZD1222 dose. CDR3 residues: CASIKSWGGYSPLHF. CDR3 DNA sequence: TGTGCCAGCATTAAAAGTTGGGGGGGATATTCACCCCTCCACTTT.